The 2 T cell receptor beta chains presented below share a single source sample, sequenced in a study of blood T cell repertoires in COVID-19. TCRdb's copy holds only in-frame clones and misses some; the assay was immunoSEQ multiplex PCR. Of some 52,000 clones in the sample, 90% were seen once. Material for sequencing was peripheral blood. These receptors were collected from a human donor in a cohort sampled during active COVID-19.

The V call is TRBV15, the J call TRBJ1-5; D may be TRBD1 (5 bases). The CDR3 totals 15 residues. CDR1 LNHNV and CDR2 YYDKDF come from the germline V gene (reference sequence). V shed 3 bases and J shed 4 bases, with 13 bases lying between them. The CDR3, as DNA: TGTGCCACCAGCAGGGGGGGGAAACGGAATCAGCCCCAGCATTTT. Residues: CATSRGGKRNQPQHF.

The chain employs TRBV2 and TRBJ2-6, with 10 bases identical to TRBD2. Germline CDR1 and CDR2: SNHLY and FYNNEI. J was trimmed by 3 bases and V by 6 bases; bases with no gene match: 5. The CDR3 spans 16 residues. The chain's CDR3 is CASSLAGVSGANVLTF. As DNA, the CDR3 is TGTGCCAGCAGCCTAGCGGGAGTAAGTGGGGCCAACGTCCTGACTTTC. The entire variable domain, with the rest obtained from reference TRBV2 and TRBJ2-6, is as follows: EPEVTQTPSHQVTQMGQEVILRCVPISNHLYFYWYRQILGQKVEFLVSFYNNEISEKSEIFDDQFSVERPDGSNFTLKIRSTKLEDSAMYFCASSLAGVSGANVLTFGAGSRLTVL.